This T cell receptor beta chain was obtained from a study of cytomegalovirus exposure and HLA in healthy donors. CDR3 size: 15 residues. Germline V gene data show CDR1 as KGHSH and CDR2 as LQKENI. Germline trimming cut 3 bases from V and 2 bases from J; bases unmatched to any gene: 3. The PCR employed 60 Vbeta primers together with 13 Jbeta primers. Repertoires were generated with immunoSEQ multiplex PCR, while TCRdb's copy carries only in-frame clones and drops some. The sample lists approximately 150,000 clones, 85% occurring once. This chain links TRBV18 with TRBJ2-5, with TRBD2 matching over 10 bases. This receptor was taken from a man in his thirties or forties in good health and CMV-seropositive. Sequenced sample: PBMCs. The DNA for the CDR3 is TGTGCCAGCTCACCCCCGGGACTAGCGCAAGAGACCCAGTACTTC. Its protein is CASSPPGLAQETQYF.